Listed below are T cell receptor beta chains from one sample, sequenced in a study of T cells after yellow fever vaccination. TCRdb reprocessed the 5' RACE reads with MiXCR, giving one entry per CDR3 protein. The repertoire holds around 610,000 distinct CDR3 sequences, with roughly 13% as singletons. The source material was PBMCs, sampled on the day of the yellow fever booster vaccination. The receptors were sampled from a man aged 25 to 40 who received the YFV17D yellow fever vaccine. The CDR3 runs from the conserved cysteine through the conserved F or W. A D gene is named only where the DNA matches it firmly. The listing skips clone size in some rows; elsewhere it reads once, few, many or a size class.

TGCAGCGCTCGTGGTAGTTCACCCCTCCACTTT	CSARGSSPLHF	.	.	TRBJ1-6	TRBV29-1
TGTGCCAGCAGCCTTCGACAGGGGGCCGTCACTGAAGCTTTCTTT	CASSLRQGAVTEAFF	.	TRBD1	TRBJ1-1	TRBV7-2
TGTGCCAGCAGTTACCAAGCATACGAGCAGTACTTC	CASSYQAYEQYF	few	.	TRBJ2-7	TRBV6-6
TGCAGCGTTGCTAAGGACAGATCTAACTATGGCTACACCTTC	CSVAKDRSNYGYTF	few	.	TRBJ1-2	TRBV29-1
TGTGCCAGCAGTCCCGGTCCTCGGAATACCCAGTACTTC	CASSPGPRNTQYF	.	.	TRBJ2-5	TRBV7-2
TGCGCCAGCAGCCAATCCGGACTAGCGGGTGCCTACGAGCAGTACTTC	CASSQSGLAGAYEQYF	few	TRBD2	TRBJ2-7	TRBV4-3
TGTGCCAGCAGCCCCCGGACTAGCGGGTATTACAATGAGCAGTTCTTC	CASSPRTSGYYNEQFF	.	TRBD2	TRBJ2-1	TRBV12-3/TRBV12-4
TGCGCCAGCACCGTGTCGGGACAGGGAGGGGAGCAGTACTTC	CASTVSGQGGEQYF	few	TRBD1	TRBJ2-7	TRBV5-1
TGCTGTGCTAGATCTGGACTAGCGGGAGAGGGTGAGACCCAGTACTTC	CCARSGLAGEGETQYF	.	TRBD2	TRBJ2-5	TRBV20-1
TGTGCCAGCAGCTCGCTAGGGGCGGTTCAAGAGACCCAGTACTTC	CASSSLGAVQETQYF	few	.	TRBJ2-5	TRBV7-9
TGCGCCAGCCGGGAATTGGACAGCTACAATGAGCAGTTCTTC	CASRELDSYNEQFF	few	.	TRBJ2-1	TRBV5-1
TGTGCCAGCAGTTGGACCGGGAGGGCCGAGCAGTACTTC	CASSWTGRAEQYF	.	TRBD2	TRBJ2-7	TRBV6-2/TRBV6-3
TGTGCCAGCAGTTTGGGGCACAGCTCCTACAATGAGCAGTTCTTC	CASSLGHSSYNEQFF	many	.	TRBJ2-1	TRBV7-3
TGTGCCATCACCCCAGGTTGGACTAGCGGGGATAGCTCCTACAATGAGCAGTTCTTC	CAITPGWTSGDSSYNEQFF	few	TRBD2	TRBJ2-1	TRBV10-3
TGTGCCAGCAGTGCGACTAGGAACCAAGAGACCCAGTACTTC	CASSATRNQETQYF	few	.	TRBJ2-5	TRBV2
TGTGCCAGCAGCCCAACGACAGTCGGCACAGATACGCAGTATTTT	CASSPTTVGTDTQYF	few	.	TRBJ2-3	TRBV7-2
TGTGCCAGCAGTGAATATGGAACTAGCGGGGGCACAGATACGCAGTATTTT	CASSEYGTSGGTDTQYF	.	TRBD2	TRBJ2-3	TRBV25-1
TGTGCCAGCTCAACCAACAGGGGTGGTGAGCAGTTCTTC	CASSTNRGGEQFF	.	TRBD1	TRBJ2-1	TRBV18
TGTGCCAGCAGCTTCCGGGGCGTAGGAGAGCAGTTCTTC	CASSFRGVGEQFF	.	.	TRBJ2-1	TRBV7-8
TGTGCCAGTAATCGGGGCGGCCTAACTTACAATGAGCAGTTCTTC	CASNRGGLTYNEQFF	.	.	TRBJ2-1	TRBV19
TGTGCCAGCAGTAGGACGTTAGTTGGGGAGACCCAGTACTTC	CASSRTLVGETQYF	.	.	TRBJ2-5	TRBV6-1
TGTGCCAGCACCAGGGGTAGGAACACCGGGGAGCTGTTTTTT	CASTRGRNTGELFF	.	.	TRBJ2-2	TRBV6-1
TGTGCCAGCACAGCGGCCTACTACGAGCAGTACTTC	CASTAAYYEQYF	few	.	TRBJ2-7	TRBV12-3/TRBV12-4
TGTGCCAGCAGCGTAGGAGACTCTTCCTACGAGCAGTACTTC	CASSVGDSSYEQYF	many	.	TRBJ2-7	TRBV9
TGCGCCAGCAGCTTAACAGGGGAATGGAACACTGAAGCTTTCTTT	CASSLTGEWNTEAFF	.	TRBD1	TRBJ1-1	TRBV5-1
TGCGCCAGCAGCGGAACCACAGTGTACCAAGAGACCCAGTACTTC	CASSGTTVYQETQYF	.	.	TRBJ2-5	TRBV5-1
TGCGCCAGCAGAAATGGACAGGGAGGCACTGAAGCTTTCTTT	CASRNGQGGTEAFF	.	TRBD1	TRBJ1-1	TRBV5-1
TGTGCCAGCAGCCCTGGACAGGTAGACGCAGATACGCAGTATTTT	CASSPGQVDADTQYF	.	TRBD1	TRBJ2-3	TRBV12-3/TRBV12-4
TGTGCCAGCAGTGCAACGGGATACACAGATACGCAGTATTTT	CASSATGYTDTQYF	few	.	TRBJ2-3	TRBV6-1
TGTGCCAGCCTACAGGCCGGGATAGGGCAGCCCCAGCATTTT	CASLQAGIGQPQHF	.	.	TRBJ1-5	TRBV6-2/TRBV6-3
TGTGCCAGCAGGGGGACTAGCGGGAGTTTAACAGATACGCAGTATTTT	CASRGTSGSLTDTQYF	few	TRBD2	TRBJ2-3	TRBV12-3/TRBV12-4
TGTGCCAGCAGCGCTGGGACAGGGATCACCTACAATGAGCAGTTCTTC	CASSAGTGITYNEQFF	few	TRBD1	TRBJ2-1	TRBV9
TGCGCCAGCAGCTTGGGACCGAGGGGACAGGAGACCCAGTACTTC	CASSLGPRGQETQYF	.	TRBD1	TRBJ2-5	TRBV5-1
TGTGCCAGCAGCATTACCGGGACAGTGTACAATGAGCAGTTCTTC	CASSITGTVYNEQFF	.	TRBD1	TRBJ2-1	TRBV9
TGTGCCAGCAGTTTAGTGCACAGGCCCTACGAGCAGTACTTC	CASSLVHRPYEQYF	.	.	TRBJ2-7	TRBV12-3/TRBV12-4
TGCGCCAGCAGCTCACGAGGGAGAGAGACCCAGTACTTC	CASSSRGRETQYF	few	.	TRBJ2-5	TRBV5-1
TGCGCCAGCAGCTTGGACTCAACCAGCGGCGAGCAGTACTTC	CASSLDSTSGEQYF	few	.	TRBJ2-7	TRBV5-1